These T cell receptor beta chains were read from a single sample in a study of cytomegalovirus exposure and HLA in healthy donors. This table comes from immunoSEQ multiplex PCR, and its TCRdb copy is limited to in-frame clones, with some not included. The sample lists some 130,000 clones; roughly 85% were seen once. What was sequenced was PBMCs. These receptors were obtained from a middle-aged man in good health and CMV-seropositive. CDR3s include the opening cysteine and the closing phenylalanine or tryptophan.

CASSPLGGGGGNTEAFF	17	TRBV18
CASNGQWNQPQHF	13	TRBV6-1
CASSLTGHYGYTF	13	TRBV5-1
CATKSQEYEQYF	12	TRBV10-3
CASTPGGSGTDTQYF	15	TRBV28
CAINDGHNEQYF	12	TRBV10-3
CASSLERLAGEQFF	14	TRBV11-2
CATKTGPMNTEAFF	14	TRBV27
CASSLGQGAYEQYF	14	TRBV5-1
CASSSRGAAGYSYNEQFF	18	TRBV7-8
CASSQVRDSYEQYF	14	TRBV4-1
CAWSKGRGTSEAFF	14	TRBV30
CASSYESGKGEAFF	14	TRBV6-6
CASSLGGRGETQYF	14	TRBV5-4
CASSLHGQGNTEAFF	15	TRBV7-3
CASSSRGQGASDTQYF	16	TRBV13
CASSPLGGPQHF	12	TRBV14
CSAGQTYGYTF	11	TRBV29-1
CASSVAPSGASYEQYF	16	TRBV9
CASSYGTSGSYEQYF	15	TRBV18
CASSLGTSGKNEQFF	15	TRBV11-1
CASSWSGGTEAFF	13	TRBV5-1
CASSLGPGNSPLHF	14	TRBV7-2
CASSDNLRGVHEQYF	15	TRBV25-1
CASTEDRAHNEQFF	14	TRBV5-1
CASSPWTSGTLGEQFF	16	TRBV7-8
CSVTGGGSNTEAFF	14	TRBV29-1
CATQGLAGVNEQFF	14	TRBV2
CASSYSPQGGQFF	13	TRBV6-6
CAWTGQVSEKLFF	13	TRBV30
CAISEVPRAGSYEQYF	16	TRBV10-3
CAWNSWRGPNTEAFF	15	TRBV30
CASSLGGTMNTGELFF	16	TRBV5-4
CASSYGGDYGYTF	13	TRBV6-5
CASSPRDSHEQYF	13	TRBV9
CASSSQGRNQPQHF	14	TRBV2
CASSPVGREGEQYF	14	TRBV7-9
CASSFRRQGAETQYF	15	TRBV11-1
CASSLRDRLNGYTF	14	TRBV28
CASSRTPLYEQYF	13	TRBV14
CAISEAGGIISGNTIYF	17	TRBV10-3